This T cell receptor beta chain was sequenced during a study of blood T cell repertoires in COVID-19. Study-wide context: COVID-19 samples from acute and convalescent phases originated in the United States, Italy and Spain. T cells, B-cell-depleted T cells, or PBMCs supplied cDNA or gDNA.

Germline CDR1 LGHNA, CDR2 YNFKEQ. This CDR3 region has 15 residues. Trimming removed 4 bases at V and 4 bases at J, with 13 bases between. This clone was seen a single time. Profiled with immunoSEQ multiplex PCR; TCRdb holds only in-frame clones, not every one. The profile shows more than 95,000 clones, roughly four fifths of them singletons. This sequence originates from a man between 60 and 75 years old with acute or convalescent COVID-19. The sample comprised peripheral blood. The chain couples TRBV4-2 to TRBJ2-2; no clear D. CDR3 sequence (DNA): TGTGCCAGCAGCCCCCTAGATTTAGGCACCGGGGAGCTGTTTTTT. It translates to CASSPLDLGTGELFF.